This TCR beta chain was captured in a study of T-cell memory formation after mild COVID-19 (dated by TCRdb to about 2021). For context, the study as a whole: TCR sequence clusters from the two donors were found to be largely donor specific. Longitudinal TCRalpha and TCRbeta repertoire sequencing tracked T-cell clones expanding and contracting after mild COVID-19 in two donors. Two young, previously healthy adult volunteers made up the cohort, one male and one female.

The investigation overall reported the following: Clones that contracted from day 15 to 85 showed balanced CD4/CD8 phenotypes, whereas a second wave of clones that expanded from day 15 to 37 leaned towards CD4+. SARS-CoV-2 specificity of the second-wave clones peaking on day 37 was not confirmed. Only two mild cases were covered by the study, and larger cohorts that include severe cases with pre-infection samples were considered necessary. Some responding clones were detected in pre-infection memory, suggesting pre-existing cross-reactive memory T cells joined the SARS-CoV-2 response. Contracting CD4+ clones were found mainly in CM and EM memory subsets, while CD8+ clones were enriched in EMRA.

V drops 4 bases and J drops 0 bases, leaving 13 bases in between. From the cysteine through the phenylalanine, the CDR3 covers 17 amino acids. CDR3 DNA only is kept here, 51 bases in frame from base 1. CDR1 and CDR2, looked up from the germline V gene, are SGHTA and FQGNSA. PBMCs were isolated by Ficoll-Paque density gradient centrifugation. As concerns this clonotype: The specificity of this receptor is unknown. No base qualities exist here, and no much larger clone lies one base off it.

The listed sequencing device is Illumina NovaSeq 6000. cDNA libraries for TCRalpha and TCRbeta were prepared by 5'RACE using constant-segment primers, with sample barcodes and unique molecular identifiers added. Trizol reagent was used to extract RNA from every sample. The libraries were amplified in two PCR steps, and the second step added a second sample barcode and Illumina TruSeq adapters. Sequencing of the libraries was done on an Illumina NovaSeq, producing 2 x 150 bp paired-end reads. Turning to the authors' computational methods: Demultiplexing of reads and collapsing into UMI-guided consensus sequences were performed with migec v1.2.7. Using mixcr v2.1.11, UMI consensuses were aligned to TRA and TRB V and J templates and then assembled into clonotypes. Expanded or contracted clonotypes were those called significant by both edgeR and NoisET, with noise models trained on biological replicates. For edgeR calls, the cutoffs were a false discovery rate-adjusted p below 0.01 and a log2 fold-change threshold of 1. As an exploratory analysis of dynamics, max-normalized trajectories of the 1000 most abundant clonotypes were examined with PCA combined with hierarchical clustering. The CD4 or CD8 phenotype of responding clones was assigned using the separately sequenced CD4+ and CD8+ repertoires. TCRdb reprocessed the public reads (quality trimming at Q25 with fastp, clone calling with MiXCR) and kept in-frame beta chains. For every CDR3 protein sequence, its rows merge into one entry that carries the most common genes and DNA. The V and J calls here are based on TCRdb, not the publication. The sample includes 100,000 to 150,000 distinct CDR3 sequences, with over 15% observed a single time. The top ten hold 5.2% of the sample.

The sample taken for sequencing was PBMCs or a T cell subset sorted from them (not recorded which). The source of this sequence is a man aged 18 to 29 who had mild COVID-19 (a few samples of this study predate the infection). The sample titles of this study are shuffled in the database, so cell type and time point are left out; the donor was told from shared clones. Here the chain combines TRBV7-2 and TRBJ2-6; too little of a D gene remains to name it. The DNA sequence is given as TGTGCCAGCAGCTCGGAATCACAGAGCTCTGGGGCCAACGTCCTGACTTTC. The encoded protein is CASSSESQSSGANVLTF.